A single sample is the source of the 4 T cell receptor beta chains below, sequenced in a study of T cell repertoires in cytomegalovirus infection. These TCRs are of unknown antigen specificity. TCRdb called the reads again in MiXCR, with one record for every CDR3 protein. The sample shows more than 85,000 distinct CDR3 sequences, about 30% of them seen only once. This material consisted of CD8+ T cells from cultured PBMCs, taken from culture after CMV antigen stimulation. Every receptor here comes from a human donor in good health (CMV status not recorded). Some clones in this sample may be carry-over from other donors' samples.

Written as DNA, the CDR3 is TGTGCCAGCAGCTTTAGCACTGAGCAGTTCTTC. Amino acid sequence: CASSFSTEQFF. The chain has TRBV12-3 or TRBV12-4 and TRBJ2-1; D unresolved. This CDR3 has 11 amino acids. Between the trimmed V and J ends, which lost 6 bases and 9 bases, there was a span of 9 bases.

This clonotype was recorded many times. The genes are TRBV27 and TRBJ1-1; D is uncertain. V lost 5 bases and J lost 4, with 5 bases in between. The germline CDR1 and CDR2 sequences are MNHEY and SMNVEV (reference sequence). The CDR3 covers 11 residues. The CDR3 spells CASSDFTEAFF. The CDR3 DNA reads as TGTGCCAGCAGTGATTTCACTGAAGCTTTCTTT.

The rearrangement uses TRBV20-1 and TRBJ2-1; D is unclear. Trimming removed 0 bases at V and 0 bases at J, with 6 bases between. The CDR3 length is 14 residues. CDR1 is DFQATT and CDR2 is SNEGSKA in the germline V gene (reference sequence). The CDR3 nucleotides are TGCAGTGCTAGAGATGGGAACTCCTACAATGAGCAGTTCTTC. It is translated as CSARDGNSYNEQFF.

The J gene is TRBJ1-1, the V gene TRBV24-1; maybe TRBD1 (6 bases). From germline, CDR1 is KGHDR and CDR2 SFDVKD. Trimming removed 4 bases from V and 1 base from J, with 12 bases in between. The CDR3 sequence is 15 residues long. CDR3 sequence: CATSDSGGANTEAFF. The DNA for the CDR3 is TGTGCCACCAGTGACTCGGGGGGCGCGAACACTGAAGCTTTCTTT.